The entry that follows covers one T cell receptor (beta chain) sequence. Its antigen is undetermined. cDNA libraries for TCR alpha and TCR beta, carrying sample barcodes and UMIs, came from 5'RACE with constant-segment primers. TCRdb fed the 5' RACE reads into MiXCR, producing one record per CDR3 protein. The sample shows about 250,000 distinct CDR3 sequences, 15% of them seen only once. This specimen belongs to a study of T-cell memory formation after mild COVID-19. Study-level background: Across donors, TCR clusters were largely donor specific. Findings and limits, study-wide: Clones shrinking from day 15 to 85 showed even CD4/CD8 mixes; later expanders tilted CD4+.

Sequences were obtained from PBMCs or a T cell subset sorted from them (not recorded which). The TCR was taken from an adult woman who had mild COVID-19 (a few samples of this study predate the infection). Cell type and time point are not known.

The CDR3 nucleotides are TGTGCCAGCAGCCTTCGGGACCCTGGGGGGCAGTTCTTC. Protein: CASSLRDPGGQFF. This chain connects TRBV14 to TRBJ2-1; perhaps D is TRBD1 or TRBD2 (5 bases each). Germline values: CDR1 SGHDN, CDR2 FVKESK. This CDR3 has 13 residues. V gave up 4 bases and J gave up 12 bases, with 16 bases separating them.